This T cell receptor beta chain was captured in a study of blood T cell repertoires in COVID-19. J gave up 2 bases and V 8 bases, and 11 bases lay outside the gene matches. Germline CDR1 is SGHAT and CDR2 is FQDESV (reference sequence). The CDR3 is 15 residues long. Participants were placed into cohorts based on the clinical history they reported. Repertoires were generated with immunoSEQ multiplex PCR, while TCRdb's copy carries only in-frame clones and drops some. The table records around 320,000 clones, nearly 90% of them present only once. The sample comprised PBMCs or T cells enriched from blood (not recorded which). The V call is TRBV11-1, the J call TRBJ2-7, with 8 nucleotides matching TRBD1. This TCR came from a woman under 30 with acute COVID-19. The CDR3 DNA sequence: TGTGCCAGCCGCGACCTAACAGGGGGACCCTACGAGCAGTACTTC. Protein product: CASRDLTGGPYEQYF.